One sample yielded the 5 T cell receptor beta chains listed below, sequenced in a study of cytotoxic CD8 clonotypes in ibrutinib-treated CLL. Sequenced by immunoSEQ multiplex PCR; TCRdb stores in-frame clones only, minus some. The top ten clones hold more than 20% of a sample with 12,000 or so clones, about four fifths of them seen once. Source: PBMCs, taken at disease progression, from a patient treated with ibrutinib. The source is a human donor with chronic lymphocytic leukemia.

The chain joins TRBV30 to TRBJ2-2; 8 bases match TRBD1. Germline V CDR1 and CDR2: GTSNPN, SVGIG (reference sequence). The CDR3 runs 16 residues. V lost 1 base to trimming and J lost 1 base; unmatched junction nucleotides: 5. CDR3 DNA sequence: TGTGCCTGGAGTGGGTCCGGGACAGGGAACACCGGGGAGCTGTTTTTT. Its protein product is CAWSGSGTGNTGELFF.

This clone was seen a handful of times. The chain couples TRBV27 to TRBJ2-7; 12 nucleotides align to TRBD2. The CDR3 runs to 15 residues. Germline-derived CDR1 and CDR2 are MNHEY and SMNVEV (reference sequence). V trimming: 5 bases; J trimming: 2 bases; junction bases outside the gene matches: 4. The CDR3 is CASSPRTSGTYEQYF. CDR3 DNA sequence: TGTGCCAGCAGTCCGCGGACTAGCGGGACCTACGAGCAGTACTTC.

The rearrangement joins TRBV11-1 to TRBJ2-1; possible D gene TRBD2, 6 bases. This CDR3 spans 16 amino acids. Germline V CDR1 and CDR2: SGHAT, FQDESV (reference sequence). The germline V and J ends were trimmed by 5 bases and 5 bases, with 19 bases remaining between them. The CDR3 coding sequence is TGTGCCAGCAGCCCCGCCTCCGGGGGATCTCACAATGAGCAGTTCTTC. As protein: CASSPASGGSHNEQFF.

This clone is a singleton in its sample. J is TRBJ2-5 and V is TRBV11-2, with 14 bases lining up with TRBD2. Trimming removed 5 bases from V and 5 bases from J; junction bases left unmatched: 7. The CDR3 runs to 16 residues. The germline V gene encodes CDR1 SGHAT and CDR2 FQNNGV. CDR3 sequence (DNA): TGTGCCAGCAGCCCGGGACTAGCGGGAGTCGGGGAGACCCAGTACTTC. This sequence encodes CASSPGLAGVGETQYF.

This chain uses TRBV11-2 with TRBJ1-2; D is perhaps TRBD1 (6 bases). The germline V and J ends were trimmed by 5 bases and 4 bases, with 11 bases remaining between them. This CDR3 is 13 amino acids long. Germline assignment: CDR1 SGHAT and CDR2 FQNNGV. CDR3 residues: CASSPDSLYGYTF. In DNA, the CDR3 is TGTGCCAGCAGCCCGGACAGTCTCTATGGCTACACCTTC.